Listed below are T cell receptor beta chains from one sample, sequenced in a study of cytomegalovirus exposure and HLA in healthy donors. Data came from immunoSEQ multiplex PCR; TCRdb stores just in-frame clones and leaves some out. Among 150,000 to 170,000 clones listed, about 80% were seen once. Sequencing was performed on PBMCs. Receptors were obtained from a middle-aged woman in good health and CMV-seronegative. Each CDR3 is given with its conserved first and last residue. The D gene is left open where the match is weak. Clone size appears in some rows only: once, few, many, or a class for an expanded clone.

J gene | V gene | clone size | D gene | CDR3 protein | CDR3 DNA
TRBJ2-5 | TRBV10-2 | NA | NA | CASFRSDKETQYF | TGCGCCAGCTTTCGGTCTGACAAAGAGACCCAGTACTTC
TRBJ2-2 | TRBV4-1 | NA | NA | CASSQAQGGTGELFF | TGCGCCAGCAGCCAAGCTCAGGGAGGCACCGGGGAGCTGTTTTTT
TRBJ2-1 | TRBV7-7 | NA | TRBD2 | CASSAGTSDYNEQFF | TGTGCTAGCAGCGCCGGGACTAGCGACTACAATGAGCAGTTCTTC
TRBJ1-2 | TRBV10-1 | NA | TRBD1 | CASSEGTGGDTYTF | TGCGCCAGCAGTGAAGGGACAGGGGGAGATACCTACACCTTC
TRBJ2-5 | TRBV7-6 | NA | NA | CASSPSRGRQETQYF | TGTGCCAGCAGCCCGAGCCGGGGGAGACAAGAGACCCAGTACTTC
TRBJ2-7 | TRBV7-9 | NA | TRBD1 | CASSFTQGAHEQYF | TGTGCCAGCAGCTTCACACAGGGGGCCCACGAGCAGTACTTC
TRBJ1-2 | TRBV19 | NA | TRBD1 | CASEGQGRGYTF | TGTGCCAGTGAGGGACAGGGGAGAGGCTACACCTTC
TRBJ2-7 | TRBV25-1 | NA | NA | CASSEVVRSYEQYF | TGTGCCAGCAGTGAAGTGGTCAGGTCCTACGAGCAGTACTTC
TRBJ1-3 | TRBV7-9 | few | TRBD1 | CASSQGAGNTIYF | TGTGCCAGCAGCCAGGGGGCTGGAAACACCATATATTTT
TRBJ2-7 | TRBV28 | NA | TRBD2 | CASSIPPGLAGTYEQYF | TGTGCCAGCAGTATCCCCCCCGGACTAGCGGGAACCTACGAGCAGTACTTC
TRBJ2-4 | TRBV5-1 | NA | TRBD1 | CASSLGQGNTKNIQYF | TGCGCCAGCAGCTTAGGACAGGGCAATACCAAAAACATTCAGTACTTC
TRBJ1-2 | TRBV5-1 | NA | NA | CASRLLANYGYTF | TGCGCCAGCCGACTACTAGCTAACTATGGCTACACCTTC
TRBJ1-4 | TRBV5-1 | NA | NA | CASSFGSQGVSEKLFF | TGCGCCAGCAGCTTCGGTAGCCAGGGTGTCTCCGAAAAACTGTTTTTT
TRBJ2-2 | TRBV4-1 | NA | NA | CASSQRQEGGPPGELFF | TGCGCCAGCAGCCAACGCCAGGAGGGGGGGCCGCCCGGGGAGCTGTTTTTT
TRBJ2-2 | TRBV5-8 | NA | NA | CASSFFRNTGELFF | TGTGCCAGCAGCTTTTTCAGAAACACCGGGGAGCTGTTTTTT
TRBJ2-5 | TRBV6-4 | NA | NA | CASSGRERPYETQYF | TGTGCCAGCAGTGGCCGGGAGCGGCCGTATGAGACCCAGTACTTC
TRBJ1-6 | TRBV7-6 | NA | NA | CASSTGLETSPLHF | TGTGCCAGCAGCACAGGGTTGGAGACATCACCCCTCCACTTT
TRBJ1-2 | TRBV28 | NA | NA | CASSLPVADYTF | TGTGCCAGCAGTTTGCCAGTCGCGGACTACACCTTC
TRBJ2-7 | TRBV28 | NA | TRBD1 | CASISPGQGIYEQYF | TGTGCCAGCATTTCCCCGGGACAGGGGATCTACGAGCAGTACTTC
TRBJ1-2 | TRBV5-5 | few | TRBD1 | CASSLVTGDFVGYTF | TGTGCCAGCAGCTTGGTGACAGGGGATTTTGTAGGCTACACCTTC
TRBJ2-1 | TRBV6-5 | NA | NA | CASSYAGSSYNEQFF | TGTGCCAGCAGTTACGCCGGGAGCTCCTACAATGAGCAGTTCTTC
TRBJ1-1 | TRBV2 | NA | NA | CASSEKGGVTEAFF | TGTGCCAGCAGTGAAAAGGGGGGGGTCACTGAAGCTTTCTTT
TRBJ2-6 | TRBV2 | NA | NA | CASRSISGANVLTF | TGTGCCAGCAGGTCAATCTCTGGGGCCAACGTCCTGACTTTC